The 27 T cell receptor beta chains below were found in one sample sequenced in a study of T-cell memory formation after mild COVID-19 (dated by TCRdb to the early 2020s). The library was produced with 5' RACE. Sequenced using an Illumina NovaSeq 6000. Using fastp at Q25 and MiXCR, TCRdb reprocessed the public reads and kept productive beta chains. When rows share a CDR3 protein, they turn into one entry using the most common DNA and genes. The sample has around 530,000 distinct CDR3 sequences on record, approximately 21% of them singletons. Around 7.7% of the sample is taken by the ten largest. The sample taken for sequencing was PBMCs or a T cell subset sorted from them (not recorded which). These receptors were obtained from an adult woman who had mild COVID-19 (a few samples of this study predate the infection). The sample titles of this study are shuffled in the database, so cell type and time point are left out; the donor was told from shared clones.

This clonotype was counted only a few times. The chain's CDR3 is CASSYLTGHYGYTF. For the CDR3, the DNA is TGTGCCAGCAGCTACCTGACAGGGCACTATGGCTACACCTTC. The V and J genes are TRBV14 and TRBJ1-2; 7 bases map to TRBD1. Unmatched junction bases numbered 6, after V lost 5 bases and J lost 3 bases. Germline-derived CDR1 and CDR2 are SGHDN and FVKESK. There are 14 residues in the CDR3.

This clonotype was picked up a small number of times. The rearrangement links TRBV20-1 to TRBJ2-1, with 12 positions matching TRBD2. The CDR3 spans 16 residues. Looked up from germline, CDR1 is DFQATT and CDR2 is SNEGSKA (reference sequence). V lost 6 bases, J lost 2 bases, and 8 bases stayed unmatched. The CDR3 DNA reads as TGCAGTGCCAAATCACTAGCGGGAGGTACCTACAATGAGCAGTTCTTC. It encodes CSAKSLAGGTYNEQFF.

This clonotype was counted only a few times. The V call is TRBV4-1, the J call TRBJ1-5; D not certain. This CDR3 is built from 15 residues. Germline values: CDR1 MGHRA, CDR2 YSYEKL. V was pared by 2 bases and J by 7 bases, with 15 bases between. CDR3 region: CASSQLGHRGQPQHF. The CDR3, as DNA: TGCGCCAGCAGCCAATTAGGGCACCGAGGACAGCCCCAGCATTTT.

The chain links TRBV12-3 or TRBV12-4 to TRBJ2-2; D might be TRBD2 (6 bases). V lost 7 bases and J lost 8, with 17 bases in between. There are 14 residues in the CDR3. The CDR3 DNA reads TGTGCCAGCACCACCCGGGCGGGATTGGGGGAGCTGTTTTTT. It codes for CASTTRAGLGELFF.

The chain has TRBV12-3 or TRBV12-4 and TRBJ2-3, with TRBD2 matching 14 bases. This CDR3 region has 18 residues. Trimming took 5 bases from V and 1 from J; bases not matched to a gene: 8. This chain's CDR3 is CASSLGTSGGGGTDTQYF. The CDR3 DNA follows: TGTGCCAGCAGTCTCGGGACTAGCGGGGGAGGGGGCACAGATACGCAGTATTTT.

The rearrangement joins TRBV27 to TRBJ2-5; a possible D gene is TRBD1 (5 bases). Deletions cut 6 bases from V and 7 bases from J, with 12 bases between. This CDR3 is built from 12 residues. Germline V gives CDR1 MNHEY, CDR2 SMNVEV (reference sequence). The CDR3, as DNA: TGTGCCAGCAGCACGAATGGGGCGACCCAGTACTTC. It specifies CASSTNGATQYF.

Only a few counts were recorded for this clonotype. The chain uses TRBV7-6 and TRBJ2-1; 12 bases are a match to TRBD2. CDR1 SGHVS and CDR2 FNYEAQ come from the germline V gene. This CDR3 spans 17 amino acids. Trimming at V came to 2 bases and at J to 4 bases, leaving 6 bases not matched to a gene. CDR3 nucleotides: TGTGCCAGCAGCTTATTGTCTAGCGGGGGGGTTTACAATGAGCAGTTCTTC. Translating gives CASSLLSSGGVYNEQFF.

There are a few counts of this clonotype. J is TRBJ1-1 and V is TRBV6-6; TRBD1 is a possible D gene (6 bases). V shed 6 bases and J shed 1 base, with 15 bases lying between them. The CDR3 has 15 amino acids. Germline lookup yields CDR1 MNHNY and CDR2 SVGAGI (reference sequence). The CDR3 DNA is TGTGCCAGCAGCCCCCCGGTGACAGGGAACACTGAAGCTTTCTTT. Translating it yields CASSPPVTGNTEAFF.

The rearrangement uses TRBV19 and TRBJ1-1; D unclear. The CDR3 has 13 residues. V was pared by 2 bases and J by 4 bases, with 8 bases between. Germline values: CDR1 LNHDA, CDR2 SQIVND (reference sequence). The CDR3 reads CASSIKERTEAFF. In DNA, the CDR3 is TGTGCCAGTAGTATAAAAGAACGCACTGAAGCTTTCTTT.

This clonotype was counted at least ten times. J is TRBJ2-7 and V is TRBV20-1, with D unresolved. The V gene lost 5 bases and the J gene lost 4 bases, with 12 bases spanning the gap. This CDR3 spans 12 amino acids. Germline CDR1 DFQATT, CDR2 SNEGSKA (reference sequence). The CDR3 reads CSAPWVGYEQYF. CDR3 coding DNA: TGCAGTGCTCCCTGGGTTGGGTACGAGCAGTACTTC.

This chain connects TRBV3-1 to TRBJ2-1, with D possibly being TRBD2 (5 bases). Germline loops: CDR1 LGHDT, CDR2 YNNKEL (reference sequence). The CDR3 length is 13 residues. The V end was cut by 5 bases, the J end by 8 bases, with 13 bases between. As DNA, the CDR3 is TGTGCCAGCAGCTTAGACTACCTCGATGAGCAGTTCTTC. Its translation is CASSLDYLDEQFF.

The chain uses TRBV15 and TRBJ1-4, with TRBD1 matching over 7 bases. Per germline, CDR1 LNHNV and CDR2 YYDKDF (reference sequence). The V and J ends lost 5 bases and 5 bases, in that order; junction bases with no gene match: 8. The CDR3 has 15 residues. The CDR3 protein is CATSAPGTVNEKLFF. The CDR3 DNA sequence: TGTGCCACCAGCGCCCCCGGGACAGTAAATGAAAAACTGTTTTTT.

Comment on this clonotype: Sequence at one end of the junction differs from germline and may be a read error. The rearrangement links TRBV5-1 to TRBJ1-5; perhaps TRBD1 as D (5 bases). CDR3 length equals 15 residues. The V gene's germline CDR1 is SGHRS and CDR2 YFSETQ. The CDR3 protein is CTSSRSGGSNQPQHF. DNA of the CDR3: TGCACCAGCAGCAGATCGGGGGGGAGCAATCAGCCCCAGCATTTT.

The chain links TRBV7-9 to TRBJ2-1; 7 nucleotides agree with TRBD1. Germline V gene data show CDR1 as SEHNR and CDR2 as FQNEAQ (reference sequence). This CDR3 contains 18 residues. The trim removed 5 bases at V and 4 bases at J, leaving 17 bases unmatched. Here the CDR3 reads CASSARGSSSSPYNEQFF. CDR3 bases: TGTGCCAGCAGCGCCAGGGGGTCCTCTTCTTCCCCATACAATGAGCAGTTCTTC.

There are a few counts of this clonotype. This rearrangement joins TRBV5-4 to TRBJ2-7, with D perhaps being TRBD1 or TRBD2 (6 bases each). V gave up 2 bases and J gave up 2 bases, with 11 bases separating them. The germline CDR1 and CDR2 sequences are SGHNT and YYREEE (reference sequence). The CDR3 loop spans 14 amino acids. CDR3 bases: TGTGCCAGCAGCTTTTGGGGGGCAACCTACGAGCAGTACTTC. Translating gives CASSFWGATYEQYF. The full variable domain, in which reference TRBV5-4 and TRBJ2-7 provide the parts outside the CDR3, is ETGVTQSPTHLIKTRGQQVTLRCSSQSGHNTVSWYQQALGQGPQFIFQYYREEENGRGNFPPRFSGLQFPNYSSELNVNALELDDSALYLCASSFWGATYEQYFGPGTRLTVT.

The sample holds a few counts of this clonotype. The chain links TRBV6-2 or TRBV6-3 to TRBJ2-1; 10 bases are shared with TRBD2. J was trimmed by 2 bases and V by 5 bases; bases with no gene match: 6. The CDR3 extends over 16 amino acids. Germline assignment: CDR1 MNHEY and CDR2 SVGEGT. CDR3 loop: CASSPVSGRPYNEQFF. The CDR3 coding sequence is TGTGCCAGCAGTCCCGTTAGCGGGAGGCCCTACAATGAGCAGTTCTTC.

This clonotype was detected only once. CDR3 region: CASSLWGTGQETQYF. As DNA, the CDR3 is TGTGCCAGCAGTTTATGGGGGACAGGCCAAGAGACCCAGTACTTC. The chain combines TRBV27 with TRBJ2-5, with TRBD1 matching over 8 bases. The germline CDR1 and CDR2 sequences are MNHEY and SMNVEV (reference sequence). The CDR3 totals 15 residues. The J segment lost 1 base and the V segment lost 1 base, leaving 2 bases of the junction unmatched.

This clonotype has a count of ten or more. At one end, the junction sequence differs from germline, possibly due to a read error. The chain is built from TRBV7-6 and TRBJ2-1; 12 nucleotides align to TRBD2. From germline, CDR1 is SGHVS and CDR2 FNYEAQ. The CDR3 has 16 residues. The DNA for the CDR3 is TGTGCCAGCAGCATAGCGCTAGCGGGAGGGCGGAATGAGCAGTTCTTC. It is translated as CASSIALAGGRNEQFF.

There are a few counts of this clonotype. This rearrangement joins TRBV7-9 to TRBJ2-3, with 14 bases identical to TRBD2. This CDR3 has 18 residues. The trim removed 3 bases at V and 8 bases at J, leaving 13 bases unmatched. Per the germline V gene, CDR1 is SEHNR and CDR2 is FQNEAQ (reference sequence). The CDR3 spells CASSFPTGLAGGPTTQYF. The CDR3 DNA sequence: TGTGCCAGCAGCTTTCCAACCGGACTAGCGGGGGGCCCCACTACGCAGTATTTT. Looking up the rest from reference TRBV7-9 and TRBJ2-3 gives the full variable domain: DTGVSQNPRHKITKRGQNVTFRCDPISEHNRLYWYRQTLGQGPEFLTYFQNEAQLEKSRLLSDRFSAERPKGSFSTLEIQRTEQGDSAMYLCASSFPTGLAGGPTTQYFGPGTRLTVL.

Only a few counts were recorded for this clonotype. V gene TRBV12-3 or TRBV12-4 combines with J gene TRBJ2-7; the D gene is possibly TRBD1 (5 bases). Trimming stripped 5 bases from V and 3 bases from J, with 14 bases between. The CDR3 is 14 amino acids. The CDR3 region has the DNA TGTGCCAGCAGTACAGGTTCCCGCGACTACGAGCAGTACTTC. It yields the protein CASSTGSRDYEQYF.

The gene calls are TRBV7-9 and TRBJ2-7; D call uncertain. There are 12 residues in the CDR3. The germline V and J ends were trimmed by 8 bases and 6 bases, with 14 bases remaining between them. Germline-derived CDR1 and CDR2 are SEHNR and FQNEAQ (reference sequence). CDR3 loop: CASSGRPPEQYF. CDR3 DNA: TGTGCCAGCTCGGGCCGGCCCCCCGAGCAGTACTTC. The variable domain in full, completed from reference TRBV7-9 and TRBJ2-7, reads DTGVSQNPRHKITKRGQNVTFRCDPISEHNRLYWYRQTLGQGPEFLTYFQNEAQLEKSRLLSDRFSAERPKGSFSTLEIQRTEQGDSAMYLCASSGRPPEQYFGPGTRLTVT.

This clonotype was observed a handful of times. DNA of the CDR3: TGTGCCAGCAGTTTAGAGTCCCCCGCTACCTCTGGAAACACCATATATTTT. Residues: CASSLESPATSGNTIYF. The chain joins TRBV27 to TRBJ1-3; D gene unclear. Germline V lookup: CDR1 MNHEY, CDR2 SMNVEV (reference sequence). CDR3 length: 17 residues. Trimming left V 2 bases short and J 0 bases short, with 14 bases between.

This clonotype occurred a few times. The V call is TRBV5-1, the J call TRBJ1-1; tentative D call: TRBD1 (6 bases). The CDR3 runs 17 residues. CDR1 is SGHRS and CDR2 is YFSETQ in the germline V gene. Trimming cost V 1 base and J 0 bases, with 16 bases left between them. The CDR3 spells CASSLRVMGAVNTEAFF. As DNA, the CDR3 is TGCGCCAGCAGCTTGAGGGTGATGGGGGCTGTGAACACTGAAGCTTTCTTT.

The chain combines TRBV28 with TRBJ1-5; no reliable D call. The CDR3 runs to 16 residues. Germline CDR1 reads MDHEN; CDR2 reads SYDVKM. V lost 8 bases and J lost 0, with 17 bases in between. CDR3 DNA: TGTGCCAGCCAATTAAAGGAAACGTATAGCAATCAGCCCCAGCATTTT. As protein: CASQLKETYSNQPQHF.

This clonotype was seen a handful of times. This CDR3 is CSARASGGPYTDTQYF. CDR3 coding DNA: TGCAGTGCTAGAGCATCCGGGGGGCCGTACACAGATACGCAGTATTTT. The V and J genes are TRBV20-1 and TRBJ2-3, with D possibly matching TRBD2 (7 bases). Between the trimmed V and J ends, which lost 1 base and 2 bases, there was a span of 16 bases. Germline V gene lookup returns CDR1 DFQATT and CDR2 SNEGSKA (reference sequence). This CDR3 is 16 amino acids long.

This clonotype was seen only a few times. The rearrangement uses TRBV4-3 and TRBJ2-2; 7 bases fit TRBD2. The CDR3 spans 17 residues. Germline-derived CDR1 and CDR2 are LGHNA and YSLEER. V was clipped by 0 bases and J by 6 bases; unmatched bases: 10. The CDR3 here is CASSQDVGLVASGELFF. The CDR3 nucleotides are TGCGCCAGCAGCCAAGATGTCGGACTAGTGGCATCCGGGGAGCTGTTTTTT.

This clonotype showed up just a few times. The V gene is TRBV5-1, the J gene TRBJ1-2; D not certain. Per germline, CDR1 SGHRS and CDR2 YFSETQ. This CDR3 comprises 18 residues. V was pared by 0 bases and J by 2 bases, with 20 bases between. The CDR3 region has the DNA TGCGCCAGCAGCTTGGCCTATTCTGGGCGGATACTGAACTATGGCTACACCTTC. It codes for CASSLAYSGRILNYGYTF. The full variable domain, its missing parts supplied by reference TRBV5-1 and TRBJ1-2, is KAGVTQTPRYLIKTRGQQVTLSCSPISGHRSVSWYQQTPGQGLQFLFEYFSETQRNKGNFPGRFSGRQFSNSRSEMNVSTLELGDSALYLCASSLAYSGRILNYGYTFGSGTRLTVV.